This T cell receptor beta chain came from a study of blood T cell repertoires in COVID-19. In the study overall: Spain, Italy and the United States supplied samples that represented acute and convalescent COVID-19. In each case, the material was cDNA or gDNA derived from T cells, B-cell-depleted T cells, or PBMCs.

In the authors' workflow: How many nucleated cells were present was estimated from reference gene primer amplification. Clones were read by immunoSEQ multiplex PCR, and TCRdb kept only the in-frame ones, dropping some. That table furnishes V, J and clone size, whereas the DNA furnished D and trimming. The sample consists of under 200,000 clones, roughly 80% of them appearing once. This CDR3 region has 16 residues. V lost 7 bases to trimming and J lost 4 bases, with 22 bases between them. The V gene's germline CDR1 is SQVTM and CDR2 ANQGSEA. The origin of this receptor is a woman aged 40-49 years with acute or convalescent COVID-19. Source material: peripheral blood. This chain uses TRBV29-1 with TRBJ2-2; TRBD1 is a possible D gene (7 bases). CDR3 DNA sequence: TGCAGCGCTAGAGGGCGCAGGGGGGAACTCACCGGGGAGCTGTTTTTT. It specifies CSARGRRGELTGELFF.